This is a list of T cell receptor beta chains from one sample in a study of blood T cell repertoires in COVID-19. Method: immunoSEQ multiplex PCR; TCRdb's copy keeps in-frame clones and lacks some. The sample records some 69,000 clones, roughly 83% being singletons. Sample: peripheral blood. The source of these receptors is a man older than 75 with active or convalescent COVID-19. The CDR3 runs from the conserved cysteine through the conserved F or W. The order of the fields is D gene, J gene, V gene, clone size, CDR3 DNA, CDR3 protein. D genes are given only for firm matches. Some rows have no size entry. The others give once, few or many, or a class for an expanded clone.

>TRBD1|TRBJ2-5|TRBV7-9|-
TGTGCCAGCAGCCCCACAGGGGGAGAGACCCAGTACTTC
CASSPTGGETQYF
>-|TRBJ2-1|TRBV5-4|-
TGTGCCAGCAGCTTTGGGCGGGGAAAAAATGAGCAGTTCTTC
CASSFGRGKNEQFF
>TRBD2|TRBJ2-2|TRBV6-1|-
TGTGCCAGCAGTGAATCAAGCGGGGGGTGGGACACCGGGGAGCTGTTTTTT
CASSESSGGWDTGELFF
>-|TRBJ2-7|TRBV28|-
TGTGCCAGCAGTTACCAGACAGTGACCTACGAGCAGTACTTC
CASSYQTVTYEQYF
>-|TRBJ1-5|TRBV28|-
TGTGCCAGCAGTTTAACATCAGGGATGGATCAGCCCCAGCATTTT
CASSLTSGMDQPQHF
>TRBD2|TRBJ2-3|TRBV9|-
TGTGCCAGCAGCGCAACTAGCGGGGGGTCAGATACGCAGTATTTT
CASSATSGGSDTQYF
>-|TRBJ2-2|TRBV7-8|-
TGTGCCAGCAGCCGGGACTACACCGGGGAGCTGTTTTTT
CASSRDYTGELFF
>-|TRBJ2-5|TRBV29-1|-
TGCAGCGTTGAACGATTTTCGTCAGGGGTTTTCCAAGAGACCCAGTACTTC
CSVERFSSGVFQETQYF
>TRBD1|TRBJ1-6|TRBV7-2|-
TGTGCCAGCAGCGAAGCGACAGGGGGTAGGTCACCCCTCCACTTT
CASSEATGGRSPLHF
>TRBD2|TRBJ2-3|TRBV7-2|-
TGTGCCAGCAGCTTATATGGGGGGGGTAGCACAGATACGCAGTATTTT
CASSLYGGGSTDTQYF
>-|TRBJ1-5|TRBV30|-
TGTGCCTGGAGTAGCGGGAGCAATCAGCCCCAGCATTTT
CAWSSGSNQPQHF
>-|TRBJ1-6|TRBV7-2|few
TGTGCCAGCAGCCCATGGGACTCGTTCAATTCACCCCTCCACTTT
CASSPWDSFNSPLHF
>-|TRBJ1-6|TRBV7-2|-
TGTGCCAGCAGCTCCCTACTAAATTCACCCCTCCACTTT
CASSSLLNSPLHF
>-|TRBJ1-2|TRBV4-1|-
TGCGCCAGCAGCCAAGCAACACAGGGACGGAGGACCTTC
CASSQATQGRRTF
>TRBD2|TRBJ2-3|TRBV15|-
TGTGCCACCAGCGTCGGGACTAGCGGGGGGGATGATACGCAGTATTTT
CATSVGTSGGDDTQYF
>TRBD2|TRBJ2-1|TRBV4-2|-
TGTGCCAGCAGCCAAGATTCTAGCGGGAGATCGTACAATGAGCAGTTCTTC
CASSQDSSGRSYNEQFF
>-|TRBJ2-5|TRBV5-1|-
TGCGCCAGCAGCTTGGAGGGCAGCGGGCAAGAGACCCAGTACTTC
CASSLEGSGQETQYF
>-|TRBJ1-2|TRBV3-1/TRBV3-2|-
TGTGCCAGCAGCCAAGGTCAAGTCCTTTACTCCAACTATGGCTACACCTTC
CASSQGQVLYSNYGYTF
>-|TRBJ2-7|TRBV29-1|-
TGCAGCGTTGAAGATCCCGGCTACGAGCAGTACTTC
CSVEDPGYEQYF
>-|TRBJ1-5|TRBV19|-
TGTGCCAGTAGTATAGTGACAGGAAAGGATCAGCCCCAGCATTTT
CASSIVTGKDQPQHF
>TRBD1|TRBJ1-6|TRBV5-1|-
TGCGCCAGCAGCTTGGACAGGGGTAATTCACCCCTCCACTTT
CASSLDRGNSPLHF
>-|TRBJ2-3|TRBV5-1|-
TGCGCCAGCAGCTTACAGGTCAGCACAGATACGCAGTATTTT
CASSLQVSTDTQYF
>TRBD1|TRBJ2-7|TRBV5-1|-
TGCGCCAGCAGCCGCAGGACAGGACAGAGCTCCTACGAGCAGTACTTC
CASSRRTGQSSYEQYF
>-|TRBJ2-3|TRBV19|-
TGTGCCAGTAGTATAGATAGTGGGCCCGCAGATACGCAGTATTTT
CASSIDSGPADTQYF
>TRBD1|TRBJ1-1|TRBV19|few
TGTGCCAGTACCCAGACCGACGCAGGGGGCACTGAAGCTTTCTTT
CASTQTDAGGTEAFF
>-|TRBJ2-5|TRBV5-1|-
TGCGCCAGCAGCTTGGCCGCGAGCCGGGAGACCCAGTACTTC
CASSLAASRETQYF
>TRBD1|TRBJ2-1|TRBV11-3|-
TGTGCCAGCAGCCATAACAGGGGGAGCTCCTACAATGAGCAGTTCTTC
CASSHNRGSSYNEQFF
>TRBD1|TRBJ1-1|TRBV2|-
TGTGCCAGCAGTGCCGCGAGACAGGGATTGAACACTGAAGCTTTCTTT
CASSAARQGLNTEAFF
>TRBD1|TRBJ1-1|TRBV18|-
TGTGCCAGCTCACAAGGACAGGGTTGGACTGAAGCTTTCTTT
CASSQGQGWTEAFF
>-|TRBJ2-3|TRBV7-2|once
TGTGCCAGCAGCTTAGCCGGGACTCCGGTCGGTACGCAGTATTTT
CASSLAGTPVGTQYF
>TRBD2|TRBJ2-2|TRBV19|-
TGTGCCAGTAAACTAGCGGGATTCTCCGGGGAGCTGTTTTTT
CASKLAGFSGELFF
>TRBD2|TRBJ2-3|TRBV14|-
TGTGCCAGCAGCCGTAGCGGGATTAGCACAGATACGCAGTATTTT
CASSRSGISTDTQYF
>-|TRBJ2-5|TRBV14|-
TGTGCCAGCAGCCCTGGTGAGGATTGGTTTTCGAAGACCCAGTACTTC
CASSPGEDWFSKTQYF
>TRBD2|TRBJ2-2|TRBV3-1/TRBV3-2|medium-sized
TGTGCCAGCAGCCAAGGGAAAGGACTAGCGGGTTTAGGGGAGCTGTTTTTT
CASSQGKGLAGLGELFF
>-|TRBJ2-7|TRBV10-3|-
TGTGCCACGGCGGGGCAGGGTTACGAGCAGTACTTC
CATAGQGYEQYF
>TRBD1|TRBJ1-6|TRBV4-3|-
TGCGCCAGCAGCCAACTTCTGGGACAGGGAAATTCACCCCTCCACTTT
CASSQLLGQGNSPLHF
>-|TRBJ2-5|TRBV5-1|-
TGCGCCAGCAGCTTGGTCCCGCGGGGCGCCGGGGAGACCCAGTACTTC
CASSLVPRGAGETQYF
>-|TRBJ2-7|TRBV5-3|few
TGTGCCAGAAGCTTAGGACAGTACTACGAGCAGTACTTC
CARSLGQYYEQYF
>-|TRBJ2-7|TRBV5-1|-
TGCGCCAGCAGCAACGTACAGGGTGAGCAGTACTTC
CASSNVQGEQYF
>TRBD1|TRBJ1-1|TRBV6-5|-
TGTGCCAGCAGTCCGCGGACAGGAAACACTGAAGCTTTCTTT
CASSPRTGNTEAFF